This T cell receptor beta chain was retrieved from a study of cytomegalovirus exposure and HLA in healthy donors. Researchers ran the PCR with 60 Vbeta and 13 Jbeta primers. Clones were sequenced by immunoSEQ multiplex PCR, and TCRdb holds only the in-frame ones, with some missing. The table includes more than 15,000 clones, about 70% detected once. The CDR3 covers 15 residues. CDR1 is GTSNPN, CDR2 SVGIG, per germline (reference sequence). V lost 0 bases and J lost 2, with 11 bases in between. The source of this sequence is a man aged 18 to 35 in good health and CMV-seronegative. Specimen: PBMCs. The chain uses TRBV30 and TRBJ1-5; possible D gene TRBD1, 6 bases. The CDR3 sequence: CAWSVLGQGNQPQHF. The CDR3 DNA is TGTGCCTGGAGTGTACTGGGACAAGGCAATCAGCCCCAGCATTTT.